This TCR beta chain is from a study of T cell responses to AZD1222 COVID-19 vaccine. Some clones are missing from TCRdb's copy, which holds only in-frame ones; the method was immunoSEQ multiplex PCR. The table records over 200,000 clones, roughly 94% of them present only once. Germline CDR1 is MDHEN and CDR2 is SYDVKM. CDR3 size: 19 residues. J was trimmed by 0 bases and V by 4 bases; bases with no gene match: 11. This rearrangement joins TRBV28 to TRBJ2-1; 11 bases are a match to TRBD2. The source material was peripheral blood, sampled 28 days after the second dose of the MenACWY control vaccine. The sequence was obtained from an adult who received the MenACWY meningococcal vaccine as a control. CDR3 in DNA: TGTGCCAGCAGTTCTCCGGGACTAGCGGACCCGAGCTCCTACAATGAGCAGTTCTTC. Its protein product is CASSSPGLADPSSYNEQFF.